This T cell receptor (beta chain) came from a study of PD-1 and CTLA-4 blockade in melanoma. The method was immunoSEQ multiplex PCR; TCRdb's version includes in-frame clones alone and lacks a portion of them. This table has 34,000 or so clones, around 89% appearing once. Germline V gene data show CDR1 as PRHDT and CDR2 as FYEKMQ (reference sequence). J lost 1 base, V lost 6 bases, and 8 bases had no gene match. This CDR3 comprises 15 residues. The TCR was taken from a human donor with melanoma. This sequence joins TRBV13 and TRBJ2-5; 7 nucleotides line up with TRBD1. Material: CD8+ T cells from peripheral blood, obtained from a patient given anti-PD-1 treatment. The CDR3 sequence: CASSLQGQSQETQYF. Written as DNA, the CDR3 is TGTGCCAGCAGTCTCCAGGGACAGAGCCAAGAGACCCAGTACTTC.